The clone carrying this T cell receptor beta chain has a single count. This sample was taken from a study of blood T cells in healthy people across ages. Using a J-beta primer mix together with a sample-barcoded 5' primer, a second PCR was run for roughly 6 to 11 cycles. TCRdb fed the 5' RACE reads into MiXCR, producing one record per CDR3 protein. The sample has over 500,000 distinct CDR3 sequences, around a quarter seen once. Trimming stripped 8 bases from V and 6 bases from J, with 19 bases between. The V gene's germline CDR1 is LGHDT and CDR2 YNNKEL (reference sequence). The CDR3 extends over 14 amino acids. These data were also filed under a second study, of T cells of mothers and their children.

Sequenced material: blood. The TCR originated in a boy aged 2 to 10 in good health. The rearrangement joins TRBV3-1 to TRBJ1-2, with D possibly TRBD1 on 6 matching bases. The CDR3 spells CASGLQGNGDGYTF. Written as DNA, the CDR3 is TGTGCCAGCGGCCTACAGGGTAATGGGGATGGCTACACCTTC. The variable domain in full, with the rest retrieved from reference TRBV3-1 and TRBJ1-2, is DTAVSQTPKYLVTQMGNDKSIKCEQNLGHDTMYWYKQDSKKFLKIMFSYNNKELIINETVPNRFSPKSPDKAHLNLHINSLELGDSAVYFCASGLQGNGDGYTFGSGTRLTVV.